The clone carrying this TCR beta chain occurred many times. Its antigen is undetermined. TCRdb itself ran the reads through MiXCR, one entry per CDR3 protein. Counted here are 110,000 to 150,000 distinct CDR3 sequences, about 6.3% occurring once; the ten biggest clones make up under 20%. This sample is part of a study of T cell repertoires in cytomegalovirus infection. General study points: Identification of carriers of CMV plus the relevant HLA was achieved through cumulative public TCR beta family frequency.

The CDR3 has 14 amino acids. Trimming shortened V by 6 bases and J by 2 bases, and 8 bases separated the two germline ends. CDR1 and CDR2 from the germline V gene are SGHTA and FQGNSA. The clonotype originates from a human donor in good health (CMV status not recorded). Some clones in this sample may be carry-over from other donors' samples. Material: PBMCs. The chain uses TRBV7-2 and TRBJ2-6; D is unclear. The CDR3 bases are TGTGCCAGCAGAGGGTTCGCTGGGGCCAACGTCCTGACTTTC. Its protein is CASRGFAGANVLTF.